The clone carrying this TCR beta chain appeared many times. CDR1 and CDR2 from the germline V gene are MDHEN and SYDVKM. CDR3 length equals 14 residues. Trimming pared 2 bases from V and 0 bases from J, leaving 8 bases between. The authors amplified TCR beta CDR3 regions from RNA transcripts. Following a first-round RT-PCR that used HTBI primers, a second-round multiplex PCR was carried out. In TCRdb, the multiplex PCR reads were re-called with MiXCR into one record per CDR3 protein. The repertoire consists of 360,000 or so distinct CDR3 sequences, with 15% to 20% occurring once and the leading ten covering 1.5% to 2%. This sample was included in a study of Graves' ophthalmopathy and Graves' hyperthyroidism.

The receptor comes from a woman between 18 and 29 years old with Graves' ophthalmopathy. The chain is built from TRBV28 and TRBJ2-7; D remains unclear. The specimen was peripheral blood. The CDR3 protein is CASSLAEGSYEQYF. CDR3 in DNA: TGTGCCAGCAGTTTAGCGGAAGGCTCCTACGAGCAGTACTTC.